The text below deals with one TCR beta chain. The data were produced by immunoSEQ multiplex PCR, yet TCRdb's version contains in-frame clones alone and is incomplete. Among roughly 110,000 clones listed, about 80% were seen once. This sample is drawn from a study of PD-1 blockade in mismatch repair-deficient tumors. The CDR3 extends over 13 amino acids. From germline, CDR1 is SGDLS and CDR2 YYNGEE. V was shortened by 2 bases and J by 5 bases, with 9 bases between the two germline ends. A few pembrolizumab responders had their TCRs sequenced. The sample consisted of peripheral blood, taken roughly 60 weeks after starting pembrolizumab. The rearrangement joins TRBV9 to TRBJ2-3; no clear D. The receptor's source is an adult with mismatch repair-deficient cancer. The CDR3 loop is CASSVQVEDTQYF. For the CDR3, the DNA is TGTGCCAGCAGCGTTCAGGTAGAAGATACGCAGTATTTT.